The 27 T cell receptor beta chains given below trace back to one sample, sequenced in a study of regulatory T cells in long-lasting Graves disease. Arm-PCR of CDR3 regions and iRepertoire HTBI primers were the basis on which TCR beta libraries were built. Each CDR3 protein is one row after TCRdb ran MiXCR on the multiplex PCR reads. Among 250,000 to 300,000 distinct CDR3 sequences listed, about 18% were seen once. The time point denotes: newly diagnosed GD, antithyroid drugs for less than 3 months. Extracted PBMC RNA gave rise to the TCR library. This same sample was also part of a study on T cells in Graves' hyperthyroidism and ophthalmopathy.

The sequencing used peripheral blood mononuclear cells (PBMCs), collected at new diagnosis, from a patient treated with antithyroid drugs. Source of these receptors: a woman younger than 45 with Graves disease.

The gene calls are TRBV7-3 and TRBJ1-1; D gene ambiguous. CDR3 length equals 14 residues. Looked up from germline, CDR1 is SGHTA and CDR2 is FQGTGA. Trimming stripped 1 base from V and 5 bases from J, with 11 bases between. CDR3 nucleotide sequence: TGTGCCAGCAGCTTAATGGGCAAAAGGACTGAAGCTTTCTTT. As protein: CASSLMGKRTEAFF.

This clonotype was counted many times. J is TRBJ1-1 and V is TRBV6-1, with a weak D call TRBD1 (6 bases). This CDR3 is built from 13 residues. With 3 bases removed from V and 3 bases from J, the gap between germline ends came to 8 bases. Germline V CDR1 and CDR2: MNHNS, SASEGT. The CDR3 loop reads CASSEGQHTEAFF. The CDR3 DNA reads TGTGCCAGCAGTGAGGGACAACACACTGAAGCTTTCTTT.

Of note for this clonotype: A read error is the likely source, as a far larger clone sits one nucleotide away. The chain carries TRBV11-3 and TRBJ1-2; D is possibly TRBD1 (6 bases). Germline CDR1 reads SGHNT; CDR2 reads YENEEA. CDR3 length: 15 residues. V lost 0 bases to trimming and J lost 4 bases, with 12 bases between them. The CDR3 sequence is CASSLDGGSGYGYTF. In DNA, the CDR3 is TGTGCCAGCAGCTTAGATGGGGGCAGTGGCTATGGCTACACCTTC.

This chain connects TRBV28 to TRBJ2-1; no firm D call. Trimming pared 6 bases from V and 5 bases from J, leaving 20 bases between. CDR3 length equals 16 residues. In germline, CDR1 is MDHEN, CDR2 SYDVKM. The CDR3 is CASSLAQNRPNNEQFF. CDR3 DNA sequence: TGTGCCAGCAGCTTAGCCCAAAACCGCCCAAACAATGAGCAGTTCTTC.

The V gene is TRBV7-9, the J gene TRBJ2-2, with 11 bases identical to TRBD1. CDR3 length equals 16 residues. The trim removed 4 bases at V and 3 bases at J, leaving 4 bases unmatched. Germline CDR1 reads SEHNR; CDR2 reads FQNEAQ (reference sequence). CDR3 nucleotides: TGTGCCAGCAGCTCTAGGACAGGGGGCGACACCGGGGAGCTGTTTTTT. Translating it yields CASSSRTGGDTGELFF.

The sample holds many counts of this clonotype. The rearrangement uses TRBV5-1 and TRBJ1-4; TRBD1 matches 10 bases. Germline V gene data show CDR1 as SGHRS and CDR2 as YFSETQ. This CDR3 spans 14 amino acids. J lost 8 bases, V lost 5 bases, and 6 bases had no gene match. CDR3 sequence reads: CASRTGQGREKLFF. The CDR3 nucleotides are TGCGCCAGCAGGACGGGACAGGGGCGCGAAAAACTGTTTTTT. Drawing the rest from reference TRBV5-1 and TRBJ1-4, the complete variable domain is KAGVTQTPRYLIKTRGQQVTLSCSPISGHRSVSWYQQTPGQGLQFLFEYFSETQRNKGNFPGRFSGRQFSNSRSEMNVSTLELGDSALYLCASRTGQGREKLFFGSGTQLSVL.

This clonotype was counted many times. CDR3 amino acids: CATSRDIGRALNTEAFF. CDR3 coding DNA: TGTGCCACCAGCAGAGATATAGGACGGGCCCTGAACACTGAAGCTTTCTTT. The rearrangement uses TRBV15 and TRBJ1-1; D remains ambiguous. Germline V gene sequence: CDR1 LNHNV, CDR2 YYDKDF (reference sequence). V was shortened by 0 bases and J by 0 bases, with 14 bases between the two germline ends. CDR3 length: 17 amino acids.

This clonotype was detected a few times. The chain couples TRBV19 to TRBJ1-2; 9 nucleotides match TRBD1. Losses at the gene ends were 1 base for V and 8 bases for J; bases not matched to a gene: 5. Germline lookup yields CDR1 LNHDA and CDR2 SQIVND (reference sequence). The CDR3 covers 14 residues. The CDR3 sequence: CASSIVQGAYGYTF. The CDR3 coding sequence is TGTGCCAGTAGTATAGTACAGGGGGCTTACGGCTACACCTTC.

This clonotype showed up many times. This chain connects TRBV7-9 to TRBJ2-7; 11 bases fit TRBD1. Trimming cost V 4 bases and J 6 bases; bases outside gene matches: 5. This CDR3 comprises 14 residues. CDR1 is SEHNR, CDR2 FQNEAQ, per germline (reference sequence). In nucleotides, the CDR3 is TGTGCCAGCAGCTCACCGGGACAGGGGGTCGAGCAGTACTTC. Its protein is CASSSPGQGVEQYF.

This clonotype showed up many times. The rearrangement links TRBV20-1 to TRBJ2-5, with TRBD2 matching over 8 bases. CDR3 length equals 14 residues. V lost 6 bases, J lost 1 base, and 7 bases stayed unmatched. In germline, CDR1 is DFQATT, CDR2 SNEGSKA (reference sequence). The chain's CDR3 is CSAQRGGPQETQYF. The CDR3 DNA sequence: TGCAGTGCCCAACGCGGGGGGCCCCAAGAGACCCAGTACTTC.

This clonotype was recorded at least ten times. The gene calls are TRBV27 and TRBJ1-2; weak D call: TRBD1 (6 bases). Trimming removed 5 bases from V and 0 bases from J, with 13 bases in between. This CDR3 has 15 residues. Germline V gene data show CDR1 as MNHEY and CDR2 as SMNVEV (reference sequence). Here the CDR3 DNA reads TGTGCCAGCAGTCGCTCCAGGGGTTCTAACTATGGCTACACCTTC. Translated, it gives CASSRSRGSNYGYTF.

The chain employs TRBV19 and TRBJ1-2; no definite D call. Deletions cut 3 bases from V and 0 bases from J, with 5 bases between. The CDR3 covers 13 residues. Germline lookup yields CDR1 LNHDA and CDR2 SQIVND (reference sequence). The CDR3 nucleotides are TGTGCCAGTAGTATGTGGCCTAACTATGGCTACACCTTC. This gives the protein CASSMWPNYGYTF. Complete variable domain (other parts from reference TRBV19 and TRBJ1-2): DGGITQSPKYLFRKEGQNVTLSCEQNLNHDAMYWYRQDPGQGLRLIYYSQIVNDFQKGDIAEGYSVSREKKESFPLTVTSAQKNPTAFYLCASSMWPNYGYTFGSGTRLTVV.

The chain couples TRBV11-2 to TRBJ2-1; D gene uncertain. This CDR3 has 15 residues. V shed 5 bases and J shed 4 bases, with 15 bases lying between them. In germline, CDR1 is SGHAT, CDR2 FQNNGV. This CDR3 reads CASSHSWSAYNEQFF. In DNA, the CDR3 is TGTGCCAGCAGCCACTCCTGGAGCGCATACAATGAGCAGTTCTTC.

The V gene is TRBV9, the J gene TRBJ2-4; D could derive from TRBD1 or TRBD2 (5 bases each). This CDR3 is 14 amino acids long. The V end lost 4 bases, the J end lost 7 bases, and 15 bases lay between the germline ends. Germline CDR1 reads SGDLS; CDR2 reads YYNGEE. The CDR3, as DNA: TGTGCCAGCAGCCCACGGGGCAGCCAGAACATTCAGTACTTC. Amino acids: CASSPRGSQNIQYF.

The chain carries TRBV6-1 and TRBJ2-5, with D unclear. The V gene's germline CDR1 is MNHNS and CDR2 SASEGT. This CDR3 is 13 amino acids long. The V end lost 1 base, the J end lost 7 bases, and 10 bases lay between the germline ends. In nucleotides, the CDR3 is TGTGCCAGCAGTGAAGGAGGCCGCCTGACCCAGTACTTC. It encodes CASSEGGRLTQYF.

This clonotype was seen ten or more times. The genes are TRBV12-3 or TRBV12-4 and TRBJ2-3, with a weak D call TRBD1 (6 bases). The CDR3 has 13 residues. Trimming cost V 6 bases and J 0 bases, with 7 bases left between them. This CDR3 is CASRGGSTDTQYF. The CDR3 DNA reads as TGTGCCAGCAGAGGGGGTAGCACAGATACGCAGTATTTT.

With regard to this clonotype: With a much larger clone just one base away, this may be a read error. V gene TRBV12-3 or TRBV12-4 combines with J gene TRBJ1-5; no clear D gene. This CDR3 region has 16 residues. With 6 bases removed from V and 6 bases from J, the gap between germline ends came to 21 bases. In DNA form, the CDR3 reads TGTGCCAGCAGAAAAGGTCTCAGTCACCTGTCTCAGCCCCAGCATTTT. Its protein product is CASRKGLSHLSQPQHF.

V usage is TRBV4-1 and J usage is TRBJ1-4, with D possibly being TRBD1 (6 bases). Germline CDR1 and CDR2: MGHRA and YSYEKL. The V end was cut by 0 bases, the J end by 7 bases, with 21 bases between. The CDR3 spans 18 residues. Here the CDR3 DNA reads TGCGCCAGCAGCCAAGACTCGATTTTGACAGGCCAGGGTGAAAAACTGTTTTTT. This sequence encodes CASSQDSILTGQGEKLFF.

This clonotype was seen at least ten times. V gene TRBV27 combines with J gene TRBJ2-1, with D perhaps assigned TRBD1 or TRBD2 (5 bases each). The CDR3 consists of 13 residues. Germline V gives CDR1 MNHEY, CDR2 SMNVEV (reference sequence). Trimming removed 3 bases from V and 6 bases from J, with 9 bases in between. The CDR3 sequence is CASSLGDINEQFF. CDR3 sequence (DNA): TGTGCCAGCAGTTTGGGGGATATCAATGAGCAGTTCTTC.

This clonotype showed up many times. The chain carries TRBV6-4 and TRBJ2-1; the D gene is possibly TRBD2 (8 bases). The CDR3 covers 18 residues. The germline V gene encodes CDR1 MRHNA and CDR2 SNTAGT. The V end lost 5 bases, the J end lost 4 bases, and 24 bases lay between the germline ends. CDR3 in amino acids: CASSYGGVAGQPYNEQFF. The CDR3 coding sequence is TGTGCCAGCAGTTACGGTGGGGTAGCGGGACAGCCATACAATGAGCAGTTCTTC.

This chain uses TRBV19 with TRBJ2-1; 9 bases are a match to TRBD2. V dropped 3 bases and J dropped 7; count of bases not matched to a gene: 4. Germline-derived CDR1 and CDR2 are LNHDA and SQIVND (reference sequence). The CDR3 contains 14 residues. The CDR3 is CASSMREGGNEQFF. CDR3 bases: TGTGCCAGTAGTATGCGGGAGGGGGGGAATGAGCAGTTCTTC.

This clonotype showed up many times. V gene TRBV12-3 or TRBV12-4 combines with J gene TRBJ2-5, with 8 bases matching TRBD2. CDR3 length: 15 residues. Germline trimming cut 4 bases from V and 5 bases from J; bases unmatched to any gene: 9. The CDR3 protein is CASSWGRGGWETQYF. The CDR3 bases are TGTGCCAGCAGTTGGGGTCGGGGGGGCTGGGAGACCCAGTACTTC.

Comment on this clonotype: A read error is likely here: a far larger clone is one base away. This chain connects TRBV7-2 to TRBJ2-3, with 8 bases matching TRBD1. TRBJ2-1 matches the DNA end more closely, so the J call is doubtful. The CDR3 length is 16 residues. Germline-derived CDR1 and CDR2 are SGHTA and FQGNSA. For the CDR3, the DNA is TGTGCCAGCAGCACCAGGACAGGGTTACGGTACGATGAGCAGTTCTTC. This sequence encodes CASSTRTGLRYDEQFF.

The J gene is TRBJ2-7, the V gene TRBV20-1, with D possibly called TRBD1 or TRBD2 (5 bases each). The CDR3 runs 14 residues. The V and J ends lost 0 bases and 2 bases respectively, with 11 bases between them. Germline V gene sequence: CDR1 DFQATT, CDR2 SNEGSKA (reference sequence). This chain's CDR3 is CSARDHEGTYEQYF. CDR3 DNA: TGCAGTGCTAGAGATCATGAGGGGACCTACGAGCAGTACTTC.

In DNA, the CDR3 is TGTGCCAGTAGTATACCCAATACACCGGGACTGAGCTCCTATAATTCACCCCTCCACTTT. The encoded protein is CASSIPNTPGLSSYNSPLHF. The chain recombines TRBV19 with TRBJ1-6, with D perhaps TRBD1 (5 bases). Looked up from germline, CDR1 is LNHDA and CDR2 is SQIVND (reference sequence). V lost 2 bases and J 0 bases, leaving 20 bases between the germline ends. The CDR3 loop spans 20 amino acids.

The chain joins TRBV7-9 to TRBJ1-5, with a weak D call TRBD1 (5 bases). V was trimmed by 5 bases and J by 1 base, leaving 9 bases between them. The CDR3 covers 14 residues. Germline V gene lookup returns CDR1 SEHNR and CDR2 FQNEAQ (reference sequence). CDR3 bases: TGTGCCAGCAGCCCGACAGAGAGCAATCAGCCCCAGCATTTT. Amino acid sequence: CASSPTESNQPQHF.

This clonotype was detected ten times or more. The chain joins TRBV3-1 to TRBJ1-1; D is ambiguous. The V gene lost 3 bases and the J gene lost 2 bases, with 7 bases spanning the gap. The CDR3 has 13 residues. Germline CDR1 LGHDT, CDR2 YNNKEL (reference sequence). Written as DNA, the CDR3 is TGTGCCAGCAGCCAGACACATAACACTGAAGCTTTCTTT. Translating it yields CASSQTHNTEAFF.